What follows are 8 T cell receptor beta chains derived from one specimen sequenced in a study of OX40 agonist ivuxolimab in advanced cancers. The assay was immunoSEQ multiplex PCR, and TCRdb's table has in-frame clones only and misses some. The sample holds 50,000 to 65,000 clones; about 89% are singletons and the top ten take over 0.65%. Here the sequenced sample was CD4+ or CD8+ T cells sorted from blood, taken in a trial of the OX40 agonist ivuxolimab. The source is an adult with an advanced solid tumor such as melanoma, head and neck, liver or kidney cancer.

V and J are TRBV5-1 and TRBJ2-6; D possibly matches TRBD1 or TRBD2 (6 bases each). This CDR3 region has 16 residues. CDR1 and CDR2 from the germline V gene are SGHRS and YFSETQ. The V end lost 0 bases, the J end lost 4 bases, and 11 bases lay between the germline ends. The CDR3 DNA reads TGCGCCAGCAGCTTGGTCGGGGGCTCCGGGGCCAACGTCCTGACTTTC. Amino acid sequence: CASSLVGGSGANVLTF.

The chain uses TRBV5-8 and TRBJ2-1; the match to TRBD2 covers 10 bases. The V segment lost 0 bases and the J segment 5 bases; nucleotides outside the gene matches: 8. The CDR3 has 17 residues. Germline CDR1 and CDR2: SGHTS and YDEGEE. CDR3 region: CASSLGRLAGGDNEQFF. DNA for the CDR3: TGTGCCAGCAGCTTGGGTCGATTAGCGGGGGGAGACAATGAGCAGTTCTTC.

The rearrangement links TRBV29-1 to TRBJ2-7; D possibly matches TRBD1 or TRBD2 (6 bases each). The CDR3 covers 13 residues. V was cut by 3 bases and J by 5 bases, with 14 bases left in between. Germline V gene lookup returns CDR1 SQVTM and CDR2 ANQGSEA. DNA for the CDR3: TGCAGCGTTGATCGGGGGCTCGGGGACGAGCAGTACTTC. It translates to CSVDRGLGDEQYF.

The chain uses TRBV18 and TRBJ2-7; D remains ambiguous. The CDR3 has 13 residues. V was clipped by 3 bases and J by 5 bases, with 11 bases between them. Germline lookup yields CDR1 KGHSH and CDR2 LQKENI. The CDR3 DNA reads as TGTGCCAGCTCACCTGGTGGAGTGGACGAGCAGTACTTC. Translation: CASSPGGVDEQYF.

V usage is TRBV6-5 and J usage is TRBJ2-4; D is unclear. The CDR3 spans 15 residues. Germline V gene data show CDR1 as MNHEY and CDR2 as SVGAGI. The V gene lost 5 bases and the J gene lost 0 bases, with 11 bases spanning the gap. CDR3 in DNA: TGTGCCAGCAGTCGTTCTACAAGAGCCAAAAACATTCAGTACTTC. It codes for CASSRSTRAKNIQYF.

V and J are TRBV29-1 and TRBJ2-1, with TRBD2 matching 13 bases. CDR3 length: 14 residues. With V trimmed by 4 bases and J by 7 bases, 4 bases remained unmatched. Germline loops: CDR1 SQVTM, CDR2 ANQGSEA. CDR3: CSVVRTSGGNEQFF. The DNA for the CDR3 is TGCAGCGTTGTAAGGACTAGCGGGGGAAATGAGCAGTTCTTC.

The chain uses TRBV6-1 and TRBJ2-5; 10 nucleotides align to TRBD2. Germline values: CDR1 MNHNS, CDR2 SASEGT. Trimming cost V 2 bases and J 3 bases; bases outside gene matches: 9. The CDR3 has 17 residues. CDR3 sequence: CASSERLAGARKETQYF. The CDR3 region has the DNA TGTGCCAGCAGTGAAAGACTAGCGGGCGCCAGAAAAGAGACCCAGTACTTC.

The chain is built from TRBV9 and TRBJ2-3; 16 bases match TRBD2. This CDR3 is built from 17 residues. The ends lost 3 bases at V and 6 bases at J; junction bases unmatched: 7. The germline V gene has CDR1 SGDLS and CDR2 YYNGEE. This CDR3 is CASSAPGLAGGRDTQYF. The CDR3 DNA is TGTGCCAGCAGCGCTCCGGGACTAGCGGGGGGGCGCGATACGCAGTATTTT.